The 3 T cell receptor beta chains in this list originate from one sample, sequenced in a study of T cells in Graves' hyperthyroidism and ophthalmopathy. From RNA transcripts, TCR beta CDR3 regions were amplified. The study used the HTBI primer set for a first-round RT-PCR of the TCR CDR3. TCRdb ran MiXCR on the multiplex PCR reads and lists one entry per CDR3 protein. Of some 500,000 distinct CDR3 sequences in the sample, approximately 15% were seen once. Specimen: blood. The receptors here all came from a young woman with Graves' hyperthyroidism.

In its sample, this clonotype was seen many times. This chain uses TRBV7-2 with TRBJ1-2, with 9 nucleotides matching TRBD1. The CDR3 is 15 residues long. Germline loops: CDR1 SGHTA, CDR2 FQGNSA. Trimming removed 4 bases from V and 8 bases from J; junction bases left unmatched: 11. The chain's CDR3 is CASSSTGTGLHGYTF. The DNA of the CDR3 is TGTGCCAGCAGCTCGACCGGGACAGGGCTTCACGGCTACACCTTC.

This clonotype was counted many times. This chain joins TRBV29-1 and TRBJ2-7; TRBD2 is a possible D gene (6 bases). With 4 bases removed from V and 2 bases from J, the gap between germline ends came to 15 bases. This CDR3 contains 14 residues. Germline CDR1 reads SQVTM; CDR2 reads ANQGSEA. As DNA, the CDR3 is TGCAGCGTTGGGTACCCGGGACTGACCTACGAGCAGTACTTC. It encodes CSVGYPGLTYEQYF.

This rearrangement joins TRBV20-1 to TRBJ2-4; 11 nucleotides match TRBD2. The CDR3 runs 13 residues. V trimming: 6 bases; J trimming: 7 bases; junction bases outside the gene matches: 5. In germline, CDR1 is DFQATT, CDR2 SNEGSKA (reference sequence). CDR3 nucleotides: TGCAGTGCCCAAATAGCGGGAGGGAACATTCAGTACTTC. Residues: CSAQIAGGNIQYF.